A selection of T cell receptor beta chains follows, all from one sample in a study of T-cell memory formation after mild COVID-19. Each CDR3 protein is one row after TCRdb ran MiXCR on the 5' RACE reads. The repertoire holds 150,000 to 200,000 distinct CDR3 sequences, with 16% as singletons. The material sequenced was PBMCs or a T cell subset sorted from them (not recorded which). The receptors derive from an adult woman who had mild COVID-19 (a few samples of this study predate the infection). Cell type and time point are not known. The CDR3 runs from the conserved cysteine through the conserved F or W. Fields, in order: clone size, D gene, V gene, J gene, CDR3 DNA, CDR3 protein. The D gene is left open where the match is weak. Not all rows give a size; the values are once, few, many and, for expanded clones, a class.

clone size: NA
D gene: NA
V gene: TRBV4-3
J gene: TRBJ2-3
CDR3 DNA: TGCGCCAGCAGCCTGGACAGTAGCACAGATACGCAGTATTTT
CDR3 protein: CASSLDSSTDTQYF

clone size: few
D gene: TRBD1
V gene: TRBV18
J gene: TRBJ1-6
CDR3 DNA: TGTGCCAGCTCACCACCGACAGGGGTTCGTTCACCCCTCCACTTT
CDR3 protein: CASSPPTGVRSPLHF

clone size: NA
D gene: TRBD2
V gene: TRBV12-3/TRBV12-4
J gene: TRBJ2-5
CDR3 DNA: TGTGCCAGCAGTTTATATAGTTCGGGGGGTGTGGAGACCCAGTACTTC
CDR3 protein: CASSLYSSGGVETQYF

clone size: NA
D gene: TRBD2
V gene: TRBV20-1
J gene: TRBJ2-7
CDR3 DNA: TGCAGTGCTAGAGATGTTGGAGCGGGAGGCTACGAGCAGTACTTC
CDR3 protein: CSARDVGAGGYEQYF

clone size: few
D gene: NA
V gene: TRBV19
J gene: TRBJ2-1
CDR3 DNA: TGTGCCAGTAGTATTGCCGGGACCCTCTCCTACAATGAGCAGTTCTTC
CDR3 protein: CASSIAGTLSYNEQFF

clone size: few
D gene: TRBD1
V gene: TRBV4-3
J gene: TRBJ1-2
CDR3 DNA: TGCGCCAGCAGCCAAGCGGGGGGACAGGGGTCGGCCTATGGCTACACCTTC
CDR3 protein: CASSQAGGQGSAYGYTF

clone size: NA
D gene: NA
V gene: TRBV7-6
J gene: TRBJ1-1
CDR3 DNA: TGTGCCAGCAGCTCGGGACGGCTAAACACTGAAGCTTTCTTT
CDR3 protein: CASSSGRLNTEAFF

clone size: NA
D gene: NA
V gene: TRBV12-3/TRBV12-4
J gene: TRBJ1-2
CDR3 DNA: TGTGCCAGCAGTTTACAGGCAGGGAACTATGGCTACACCTTC
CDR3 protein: CASSLQAGNYGYTF

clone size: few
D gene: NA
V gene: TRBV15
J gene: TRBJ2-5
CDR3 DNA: TGTGCCACCAGCAGAGGCTCGTCGGTCGGAGAGACCCAGTACTTC
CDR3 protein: CATSRGSSVGETQYF

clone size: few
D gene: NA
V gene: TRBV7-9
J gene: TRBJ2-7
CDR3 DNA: TGTGCCAGCAGCTCCGTAACCCACGAGCAGTACTTC
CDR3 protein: CASSSVTHEQYF

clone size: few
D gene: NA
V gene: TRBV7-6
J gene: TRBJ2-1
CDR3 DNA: TGTGCCAGCAGCCCTGTGGGGCGCTCCTACAATGAGCAGTTCTTC
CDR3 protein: CASSPVGRSYNEQFF

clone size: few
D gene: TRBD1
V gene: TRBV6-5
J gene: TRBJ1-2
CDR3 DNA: TGTGCCAGCAGTGACCGAGAACGGGACAGCTTCTATGGCTACACCTTC
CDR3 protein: CASSDRERDSFYGYTF

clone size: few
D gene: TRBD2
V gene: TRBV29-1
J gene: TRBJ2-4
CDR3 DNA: TGCAGCGTTCGCCTACCGTTTAGCGGGGGAAAAAACATTCAGTACTTC
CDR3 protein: CSVRLPFSGGKNIQYF

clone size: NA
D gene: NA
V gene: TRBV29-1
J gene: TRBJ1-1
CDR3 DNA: TGCAGCGTTGAAGACAGGGATAACACTGAAGCTTTCTTT
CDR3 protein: CSVEDRDNTEAFF

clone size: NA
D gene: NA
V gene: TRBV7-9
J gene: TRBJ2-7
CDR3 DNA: TGTGCCAGCAGCCCCCAGATGCGGGCCTACGAGCAGTACTTC
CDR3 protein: CASSPQMRAYEQYF

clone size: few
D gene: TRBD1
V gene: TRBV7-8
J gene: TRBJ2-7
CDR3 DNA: TGTGCCAGCAGCTTAGAGGCAGGGGGTTGGTACGAGCAGTACTTC
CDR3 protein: CASSLEAGGWYEQYF

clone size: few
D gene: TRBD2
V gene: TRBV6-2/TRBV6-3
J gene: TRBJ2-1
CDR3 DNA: TGTGCCAGCACTCAACGCCTGGCTAGCGGATACAATGAGCAGTTCTTC
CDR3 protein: CASTQRLASGYNEQFF

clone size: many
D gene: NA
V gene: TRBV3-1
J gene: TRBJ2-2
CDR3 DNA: TGTGCCAGCAGCCAAGAGAGCCCGTTTGCAGGGGCCGGGGAGCTGTTTTTT
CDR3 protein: CASSQESPFAGAGELFF

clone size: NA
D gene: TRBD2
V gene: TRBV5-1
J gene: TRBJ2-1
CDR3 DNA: TGCGCCAGCAGCTCCGGGACTAGCGGGAACCCCCGACTTGGTAGTGAGCAGTTCTTC
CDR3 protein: CASSSGTSGNPRLGSEQFF

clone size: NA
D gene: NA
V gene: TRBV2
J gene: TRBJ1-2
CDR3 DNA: TGTGCCAGCAGACTGAGTTATGGCTACACCTTC
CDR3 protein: CASRLSYGYTF

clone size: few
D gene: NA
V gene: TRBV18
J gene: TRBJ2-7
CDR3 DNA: TGTGCCAGCTCTCCCGGGACACTCTACGAGCAGTACTTC
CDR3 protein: CASSPGTLYEQYF

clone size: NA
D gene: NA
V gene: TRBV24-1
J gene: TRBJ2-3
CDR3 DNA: TGTGCCACCAGTGAGCGGGTCCGTGATACGCAGTATTTT
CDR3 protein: CATSERVRDTQYF

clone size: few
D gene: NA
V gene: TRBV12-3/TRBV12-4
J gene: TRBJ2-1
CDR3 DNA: TGTGCCAGCAGCCAAGGACGCGGAGGTGAGCAGTTCTTC
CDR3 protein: CASSQGRGGEQFF

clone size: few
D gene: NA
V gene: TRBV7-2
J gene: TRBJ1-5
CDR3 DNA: TGTGCCAGCAGCTTGACGGATAGCAATCAGCCCCAGCATTTT
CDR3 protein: CASSLTDSNQPQHF

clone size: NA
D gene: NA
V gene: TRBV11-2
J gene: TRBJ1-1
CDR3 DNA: TGTGCCAGCAGCTTAGCTGGCAGGAACACTGAAGCTTTCTTT
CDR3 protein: CASSLAGRNTEAFF

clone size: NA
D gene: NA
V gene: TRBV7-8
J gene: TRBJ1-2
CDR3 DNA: TGTGCCAGCAGCTTAGGTAGGGTGGACAGCTACACCTTC
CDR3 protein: CASSLGRVDSYTF

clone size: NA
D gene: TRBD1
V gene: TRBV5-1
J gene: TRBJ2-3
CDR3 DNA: TGCGCCAGCAGCATTGACAGGGGGCATGTCGATACGCAGTATTTT
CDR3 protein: CASSIDRGHVDTQYF

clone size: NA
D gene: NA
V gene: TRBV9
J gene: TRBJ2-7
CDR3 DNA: TGTGCCAGCAGCCGTACGGGCAGCTTGGCCGACGAGCAGTACTTC
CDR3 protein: CASSRTGSLADEQYF

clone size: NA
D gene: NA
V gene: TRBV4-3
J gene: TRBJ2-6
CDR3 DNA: TGCGCCAGCAGCCAAGTGTCTGGGGCCAACGTCCTGACTTTC
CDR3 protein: CASSQVSGANVLTF

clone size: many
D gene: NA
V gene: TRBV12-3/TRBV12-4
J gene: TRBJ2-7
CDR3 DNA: TGTGCCAGCAGTTTTGGTACAGGGAGGGAGCAGTACTTC
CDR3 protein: CASSFGTGREQYF

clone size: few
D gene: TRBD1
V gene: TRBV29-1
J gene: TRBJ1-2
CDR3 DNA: TGCAGCGCCACCTTGGGACAGGGGATCGCTAACTATGGCTACACCTTC
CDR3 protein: CSATLGQGIANYGYTF

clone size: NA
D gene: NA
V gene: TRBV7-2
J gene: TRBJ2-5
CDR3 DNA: TGTGCCAGCAGCCCCTCGACTAGTTTGGGTGAGACCCAGTACTTC
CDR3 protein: CASSPSTSLGETQYF